Sequencing of this T cell receptor beta chain was carried out in a study of T cell responses to AZD1222 COVID-19 vaccine. Study-wide findings and caveats: Just a handful of AZD1222 recipients were seropositive at baseline.

The V gene's germline CDR1 is KGHSH and CDR2 LQKENI. Trimming pared 8 bases from V and 2 bases from J, leaving 10 bases between. This CDR3 has 14 amino acids. Comments on this clone: Its specificity is not known.

TCRdb's table, derived via immunoSEQ multiplex PCR, lists solely in-frame clones and lacks some. This sample has 95,000 to 150,000 clones; about 86% occur once, and the top ten carry around 3%. This TCR was recovered from an adult who received the AZD1222 COVID-19 vaccine. The starting material was peripheral blood, obtained 28 days after the second AZD1222 dose. The chain uses TRBV18 and TRBJ2-6, with D possibly matching TRBD1 (6 bases). DNA of the CDR3: TGTGCCAGCCTTACAGGGACTGGGGCCAACGTCCTGACTTTC. Amino acid sequence: CASLTGTGANVLTF.